The 21 T cell receptor beta chains below all came from one sample that was sequenced in a study of blood T cell repertoires in COVID-19. The protocol was immunoSEQ multiplex PCR, while the TCRdb copy is restricted to in-frame clones and leaves out a portion. The sample lists around 71,000 clones, 86% occurring once. The sequencing sample was made of peripheral blood. The receptors shown here come from a woman between 55 and 75 years old with acute or convalescent COVID-19.

The CDR3 DNA follows: TGTGCCATCAGTGACACAACTAACTATGGCTACACCTTC. The encoded protein is CAISDTTNYGYTF. The J gene is TRBJ1-2, the V gene TRBV10-3; D remains unclear. Germline CDR1 and CDR2: ENHRY and SYGVKD. This CDR3 region has 13 residues. V shed 3 bases and J shed 0 bases, with 5 bases lying between them.

The V and J genes are TRBV3-1 (or the pseudogene TRBV3-2) and TRBJ1-2, with D possibly matching TRBD1 (6 bases). Trimming removed 3 bases at V and 7 bases at J, with 15 bases between. In germline, CDR1 is LGHDT, CDR2 YNNKEL (reference sequence). The length of the CDR3 is 14 residues. The CDR3 bases are TGTGCCAGCAGCCACCTTAGGGGGTCGCGTGGCTACACCTTC. Protein: CASSHLRGSRGYTF.

V gene TRBV30 combines with J gene TRBJ1-1; D is unresolved. This CDR3 has 11 residues. V gave up 0 bases and J gave up 12 bases, with 11 bases separating them. Germline values: CDR1 GTSNPN, CDR2 SVGIG (reference sequence). The CDR3 loop reads CAWSVLSRTFF. The CDR3 coding sequence is TGTGCCTGGAGTGTCTTATCTAGAACTTTCTTT.

This sequence joins TRBV7-2 and TRBJ2-1, with D possibly matching TRBD1 (6 bases). The germline V gene encodes CDR1 SGHTA and CDR2 FQGNSA. There are 14 residues in the CDR3. V was cut by 6 bases and J by 5 bases, with 14 bases left in between. In nucleotides, the CDR3 is TGTGCCAGCAGTCCGGGACAAACTAACAATGAGCAGTTCTTC. It translates to CASSPGQTNNEQFF.

This clone appeared once. V usage is TRBV6-6 and J usage is TRBJ2-1; 13 bases agree with TRBD2. V lost 5 bases, J lost 8 bases, and 12 bases stayed unmatched. The CDR3 totals 17 residues. The germline V gene encodes CDR1 MNHNY and CDR2 SVGAGI (reference sequence). The CDR3 coding sequence is TGTGCCAGCAGTCCGGACAGAGGACTAGCGGGAGCTGATGAGCAGTTCTTC. It is translated as CASSPDRGLAGADEQFF.

V usage is TRBV7-2 and J usage is TRBJ1-1; no definite D call. Germline-derived CDR1 and CDR2 are SGHTA and FQGNSA. V lost 1 base to trimming and J lost 4 bases, with 10 bases between them. The CDR3 totals 14 residues. DNA of the CDR3: TGTGCCAGCAGCTTAGGGATGGCGGGCACTGAAGCTTTCTTT. Its protein product is CASSLGMAGTEAFF.

V gene TRBV5-1 combines with J gene TRBJ2-7; 8 bases align to TRBD2. The germline CDR1 and CDR2 sequences are SGHRS and YFSETQ. The CDR3 runs to 16 residues. Trimming took 4 bases from V and 2 from J; bases not matched to a gene: 11. This CDR3 is CASSPTGGDQAYEQYF. The DNA of the CDR3 is TGCGCCAGCAGCCCCACGGGAGGGGATCAGGCCTACGAGCAGTACTTC. Supplemented by reference TRBV5-1 and TRBJ2-7, the full variable domain reads KAGVTQTPRYLIKTRGQQVTLSCSPISGHRSVSWYQQTPGQGLQFLFEYFSETQRNKGNFPGRFSGRQFSNSRSEMNVSTLELGDSALYLCASSPTGGDQAYEQYFGPGTRLTVT.

The V and J genes are TRBV28 and TRBJ2-7, with TRBD2 matching over 7 bases. CDR1 is MDHEN and CDR2 is SYDVKM in the germline V gene. The trim removed 3 bases at V and 0 bases at J, leaving 8 bases unmatched. CDR3 length: 16 amino acids. The CDR3 sequence is CASSLGGTLSSYEQYF. The CDR3 DNA follows: TGTGCCAGCAGTTTGGGGGGGACTCTAAGCTCCTACGAGCAGTACTTC.

This chain uses TRBV10-3 with TRBJ2-2; 10 bases fit TRBD1. CDR3 length: 16 amino acids. Per the germline V gene, CDR1 is ENHRY and CDR2 is SYGVKD. V lost 7 bases, J lost 1 base, and 6 bases stayed unmatched. The CDR3 region is CAINRGQGENTGELFF. In DNA, the CDR3 is TGTGCCATCAACCGCGGACAGGGGGAGAACACCGGGGAGCTGTTTTTT.

The chain joins TRBV7-2 to TRBJ1-2; D is perhaps TRBD1 (5 bases). The germline V and J ends were trimmed by 1 base and 2 bases, with 11 bases remaining between them. Germline CDR1 is SGHTA and CDR2 is FQGNSA. The CDR3 spans 15 residues. As DNA, the CDR3 is TGTGCCAGCAGCTTAGGAGTGACAGAGAACTATGGCTACACCTTC. This translates into CASSLGVTENYGYTF. The full variable domain, in which reference TRBV7-2 and TRBJ1-2 provide the parts outside the CDR3, is GAGVSQSPSNKVTEKGKDVELRCDPISGHTALYWYRQSLGQGLEFLIYFQGNSAPDKSGLPSDRFSAERTGGSVSTLTIQRTQQEDSAVYLCASSLGVTENYGYTFGSGTRLTVV.

This clone showed up just a few times. V and J are TRBV7-9 and TRBJ1-6; D is uncertain. Germline V gene data show CDR1 as SEHNR and CDR2 as FQNEAQ (reference sequence). Trimming stripped 3 bases from V and 6 bases from J, with 12 bases between. The CDR3 loop spans 15 amino acids. The CDR3 DNA is TGTGCCAGCAGCTTTGATGGAGGACGTAATTCACCCCTCCACTTT. Translated, it gives CASSFDGGRNSPLHF.

The chain links TRBV6-5 to TRBJ2-3; unclear D gene. Trimming shortened V by 0 bases and J by 0 bases, and 7 bases separated the two germline ends. This CDR3 is built from 15 residues. CDR1 and CDR2 from the germline V gene are MNHEY and SVGAGI. CDR3 region: CASSYSMRSTDTQYF. CDR3 sequence (DNA): TGTGCCAGCAGTTACTCGATGCGGAGCACAGATACGCAGTATTTT.

The V and J genes are TRBV16 and TRBJ1-1, with TRBD1 matching over 9 bases. Germline V gene data show CDR1 as KGHSY and CDR2 as FQNENV. The trim removed 4 bases at V and 1 base at J, leaving 16 bases unmatched. The CDR3 length is 19 residues. The CDR3 loop reads CASSPLGRTGDYKNTEAFF. DNA for the CDR3: TGTGCCAGCAGCCCCCTCGGGAGGACAGGGGACTACAAGAACACTGAAGCTTTCTTT.

The chain is built from TRBV11-2 and TRBJ1-2, with D possibly TRBD1 on 5 matching bases. This CDR3 spans 13 amino acids. The V end was cut by 7 bases, the J end by 1 base, with 10 bases between. CDR1 and CDR2 from the germline V gene are SGHAT and FQNNGV. CDR3 nucleotides: TGTGCCAGCACCCGGGGGTATAACTATGGCTACACCTTC. As protein: CASTRGYNYGYTF.

The V call is TRBV28, the J call TRBJ1-2, with 8 bases matching TRBD1. V gave up 7 bases and J gave up 5 bases; unmatched junction bases: 12. CDR3 length equals 15 residues. Germline V CDR1 and CDR2: MDHEN, SYDVKM. The CDR3 DNA follows: TGTGCCAGCAACATCGCCGGGGACAGGCAATATGGCTACACCTTC. Its translation: CASNIAGDRQYGYTF.

This chain links TRBV6-6 with TRBJ1-1; D unresolved. V was pared by 5 bases and J by 1 base, with 11 bases between. The germline gives CDR1 MNHNY, CDR2 SVGAGI (reference sequence). The CDR3 is 14 amino acids. CDR3 in amino acids: CASSPLAENTEAFF. CDR3 DNA: TGTGCCAGCAGTCCCCTGGCCGAGAACACTGAAGCTTTCTTT.

The rearrangement uses TRBV27 and TRBJ2-7, with 8 bases that match TRBD1. V shed 0 bases, J shed 0 bases, and the junction held 7 bases outside the gene matches. The CDR3 sequence is 17 residues long. Germline V gives CDR1 MNHEY, CDR2 SMNVEV (reference sequence). CDR3 sequence reads: CASSLSGRQGASYEQYF. Written as DNA, the CDR3 is TGTGCCAGCAGTTTATCAGGGCGCCAGGGGGCCTCCTACGAGCAGTACTTC.

The rearrangement links TRBV4-3 to TRBJ1-2; possibly TRBD1 for D (6 bases). The CDR3 runs 17 residues. V was pared by 8 bases and J by 2 bases, with 24 bases between. Germline-derived CDR1 and CDR2 are LGHNA and YSLEER. CDR3 protein: CASSPTERAGANYGYTF. The DNA for the CDR3 is TGCGCCAGCTCTCCTACCGAGAGGGCGGGGGCGAACTATGGCTACACCTTC.

This clone was seen just once. The rearrangement uses TRBV3-1 (or the pseudogene TRBV3-2) and TRBJ2-7; 8 nucleotides agree with TRBD2. Germline V lookup: CDR1 LGHDT, CDR2 YNNKEL (reference sequence). The CDR3 is 16 residues long. J gave up 7 bases and V 1 base, and 12 bases lay outside the gene matches. Here the CDR3 DNA reads TGTGCCAGCAGCCAAGGGGCGGGAGGACTTCGTGAAGAGCAGTACTTC. Translation: CASSQGAGGLREEQYF.

The sample holds a few counts of this clone. The rearrangement joins TRBV6-5 to TRBJ2-7; tentatively, D is TRBD1 (6 bases). CDR1 and CDR2 (germline): MNHEY, SVGAGI. The CDR3 extends over 12 amino acids. Trimming pared 6 bases from V and 2 bases from J, leaving 8 bases between. CDR3 DNA sequence: TGTGCCAGCAGCCGGGACACCTACGAGCAGTACTTC. Its translation is CASSRDTYEQYF.

This clone occurred a few times. This chain joins TRBV11-2 and TRBJ2-1; D perhaps matches TRBD1 (6 bases). Trimming shortened V by 0 bases and J by 3 bases, and 9 bases separated the two germline ends. The germline V gene encodes CDR1 SGHAT and CDR2 FQNNGV. CDR3 length: 15 amino acids. The CDR3 DNA follows: TGTGCCAGCAGCTTAGAGGCCAGGGGCTACAATGAGCAGTTCTTC. Amino acid sequence: CASSLEARGYNEQFF.